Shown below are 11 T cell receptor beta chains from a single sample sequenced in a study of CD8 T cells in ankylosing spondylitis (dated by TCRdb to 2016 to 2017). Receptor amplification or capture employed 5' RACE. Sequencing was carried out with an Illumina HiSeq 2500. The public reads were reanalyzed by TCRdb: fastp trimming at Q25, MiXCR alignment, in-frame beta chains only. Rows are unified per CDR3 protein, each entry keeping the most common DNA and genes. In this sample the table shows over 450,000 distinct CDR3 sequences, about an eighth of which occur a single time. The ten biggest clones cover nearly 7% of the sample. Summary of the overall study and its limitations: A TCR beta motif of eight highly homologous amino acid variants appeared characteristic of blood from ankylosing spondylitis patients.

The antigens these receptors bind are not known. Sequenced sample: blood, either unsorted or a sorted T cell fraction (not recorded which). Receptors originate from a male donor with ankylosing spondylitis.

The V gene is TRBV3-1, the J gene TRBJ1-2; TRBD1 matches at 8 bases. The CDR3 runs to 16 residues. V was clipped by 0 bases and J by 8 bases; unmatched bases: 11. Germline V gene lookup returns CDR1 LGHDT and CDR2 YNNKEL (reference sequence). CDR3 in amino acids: CASSQDLTQGARGYTF. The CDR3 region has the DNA TGTGCCAGCAGCCAAGATCTGACCCAGGGGGCGCGAGGCTACACCTTC. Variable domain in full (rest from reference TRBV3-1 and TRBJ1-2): DTAVSQTPKYLVTQMGNDKSIKCEQNLGHDTMYWYKQDSKKFLKIMFSYNNKELIINETVPNRFSPKSPDKAHLNLHINSLELGDSAVYFCASSQDLTQGARGYTFGSGTRLTVV.

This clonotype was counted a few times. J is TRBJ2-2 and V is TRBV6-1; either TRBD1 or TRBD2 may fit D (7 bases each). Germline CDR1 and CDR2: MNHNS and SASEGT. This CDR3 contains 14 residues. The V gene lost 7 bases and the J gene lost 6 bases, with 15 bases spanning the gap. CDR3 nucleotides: TGTGCCAGCACCCGCCAGGGGGGGTCCGGGGAGCTGTTTTTT. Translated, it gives CASTRQGGSGELFF.

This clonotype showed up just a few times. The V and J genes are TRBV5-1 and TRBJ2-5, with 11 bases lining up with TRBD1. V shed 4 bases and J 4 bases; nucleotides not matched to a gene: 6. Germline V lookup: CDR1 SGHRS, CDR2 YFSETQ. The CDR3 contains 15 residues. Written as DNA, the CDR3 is TGCGCCAGCAGCCCTGGGACAGGGGGTATAGAGACCCAGTACTTC. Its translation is CASSPGTGGIETQYF.

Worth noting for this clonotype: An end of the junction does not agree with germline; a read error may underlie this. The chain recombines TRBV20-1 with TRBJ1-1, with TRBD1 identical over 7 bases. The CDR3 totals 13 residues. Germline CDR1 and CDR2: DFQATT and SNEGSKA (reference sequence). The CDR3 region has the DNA TGCAGTGCTAGAGATTACGACAGGGTCTTTGTACCTTTT. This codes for CSARDYDRVFVPF.

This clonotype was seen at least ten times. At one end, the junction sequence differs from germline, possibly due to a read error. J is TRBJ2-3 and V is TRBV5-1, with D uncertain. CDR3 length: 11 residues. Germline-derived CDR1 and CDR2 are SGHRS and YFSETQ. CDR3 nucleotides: TGTGCCAGCAGCTTAGTAGATACGCAGTATTTT. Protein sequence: CASSLVDTQYF.

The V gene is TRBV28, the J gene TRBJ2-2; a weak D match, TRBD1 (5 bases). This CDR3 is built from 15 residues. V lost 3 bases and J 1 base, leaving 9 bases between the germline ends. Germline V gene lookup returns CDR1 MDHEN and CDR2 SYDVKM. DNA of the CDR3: TGTGCCAGCAGTTTTGACAGCTGGAACACCGGGGAGCTGTTTTTT. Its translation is CASSFDSWNTGELFF.

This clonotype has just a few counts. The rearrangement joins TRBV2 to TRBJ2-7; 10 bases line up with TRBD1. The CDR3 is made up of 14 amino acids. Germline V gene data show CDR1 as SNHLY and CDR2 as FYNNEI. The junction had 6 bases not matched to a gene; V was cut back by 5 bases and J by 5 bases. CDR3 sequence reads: CASSRQGAVDEQYF. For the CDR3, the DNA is TGTGCCAGCAGTCGACAGGGGGCAGTCGACGAGCAGTACTTC.

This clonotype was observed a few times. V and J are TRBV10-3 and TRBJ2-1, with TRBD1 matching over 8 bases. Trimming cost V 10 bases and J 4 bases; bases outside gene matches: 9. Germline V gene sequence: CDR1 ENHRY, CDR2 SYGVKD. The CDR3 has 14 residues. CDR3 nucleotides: TGTGCCAGCTCCGGGACAGGAGAGTACAATGAGCAGTTCTTC. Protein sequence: CASSGTGEYNEQFF.

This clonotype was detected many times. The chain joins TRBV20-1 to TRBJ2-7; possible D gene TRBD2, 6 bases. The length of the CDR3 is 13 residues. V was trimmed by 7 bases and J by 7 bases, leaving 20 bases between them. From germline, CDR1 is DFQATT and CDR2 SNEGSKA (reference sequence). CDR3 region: CSVSREARGEQYF. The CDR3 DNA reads TGCAGTGTTAGCAGGGAGGCCCGAGGGGAGCAGTACTTC.

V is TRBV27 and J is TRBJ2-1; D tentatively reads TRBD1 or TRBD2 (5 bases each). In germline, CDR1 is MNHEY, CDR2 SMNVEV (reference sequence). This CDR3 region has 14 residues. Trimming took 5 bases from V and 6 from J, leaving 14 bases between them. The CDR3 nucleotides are TGTGCCAGCAGTAAGGTATCGAGGGGCAATGAGCAGTTCTTC. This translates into CASSKVSRGNEQFF.

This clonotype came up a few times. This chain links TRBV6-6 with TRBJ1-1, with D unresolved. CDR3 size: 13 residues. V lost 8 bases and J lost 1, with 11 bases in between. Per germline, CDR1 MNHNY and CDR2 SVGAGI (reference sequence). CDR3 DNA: TGTGCCAGCCGGGTACGGCCGAACACTGAAGCTTTCTTT. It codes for CASRVRPNTEAFF.